A selection of T cell receptor beta chains follows, all from one sample in a study of blood T cells in healthy people across ages. TCRdb fed the 5' RACE reads into MiXCR, producing one record per CDR3 protein. The sample contains hundreds of thousands of distinct CDR3 sequences, 45% to 60% of which appear only once. Sequenced sample: blood. These receptors all stem from a woman aged 80 or over in good health. The CDR3 runs from the conserved cysteine through the conserved F or W. The D gene is left open where the match is weak. Size is omitted from some rows. Given values are once, few, many or a class for expanded clones.

D gene,V gene,J gene,clone size,CDR3 protein,CDR3 DNA
-,TRBV5-1,TRBJ2-2,few,CASSLEGSLGELFF,TGCGCCAGCAGCTTGGAGGGAAGCCTGGGGGAGCTGTTTTTT
TRBD2,TRBV5-1,TRBJ2-3,many,CASSFPTSGGDTQYF,TGCGCCAGCAGCTTTCCGACTAGCGGAGGTGATACGCAGTATTTT
-,TRBV10-3,TRBJ1-5,once,CAISVGGNQPQHF,TGTGCCATCAGTGTGGGAGGGAATCAGCCCCAGCATTTT
-,TRBV6-5,TRBJ1-1,few,CASSYSWRGAFEAFF,TGTGCCAGCAGTTACTCGTGGAGGGGCGCGTTTGAAGCTTTCTTT
TRBD1,TRBV4-2,TRBJ2-6,-,CASSQLRQGNSGANVLTF,TGTGCCAGCAGCCAACTAAGACAGGGGAACTCTGGGGCCAACGTCCTGACTTTC
-,TRBV2,TRBJ2-7,-,CASRPGPHTYEQYF,TGTGCCAGCAGGCCGGGACCGCATACCTACGAGCAGTACTTC
-,TRBV5-1,TRBJ1-1,-,CANSSNRATGAEAFF,TGCGCCAACAGCTCGAACCGGGCTACGGGCGCTGAAGCTTTCTTT
-,TRBV6-1,TRBJ2-7,-,CASSGLRLKASEQYF,TGTGCCAGCAGTGGTTTGAGGCTGAAAGCCTCCGAGCAGTACTTC
TRBD1,TRBV11-3,TRBJ2-5,-,CASSLGQAGEQYF,TGTGCCAGCAGCCTCGGACAGGCGGGTGAGCAGTACTTC
-,TRBV5-6,TRBJ2-7,many,CASSLYMDYEQYF,TGTGCCAGCAGCTTGTACATGGACTACGAGCAGTACTTC
-,TRBV7-8,TRBJ2-5,-,CASSLYTSYETQYF,TGTGCCAGCAGCTTATATACTAGCTATGAGACCCAGTACTTC
-,TRBV5-1,TRBJ2-1,-,CASSSQGTPSYEQFF,TGCGCCAGCAGCTCTCAGGGAACCCCGTCCTACGAGCAGTTCTTC
TRBD2,TRBV12-3/TRBV12-4,TRBJ2-5,-,CASTLTSGKIETQYF,TGTGCCAGCACCCTGACTAGCGGGAAGATAGAGACCCAGTACTTC
-,TRBV6-2/TRBV6-3,TRBJ1-4,-,CASSYKAGRNEKLFF,TGTGCCAGCAGTTACAAGGCGGGACGGAATGAAAAACTGTTTTTT
TRBD1,TRBV5-1,TRBJ1-2,-,CASSLGQGPQSNYGYTF,TGCGCCAGCAGCTTGGGACAGGGACCTCAATCTAACTATGGCTACACCTTC
-,TRBV29-1,TRBJ2-1,-,CSVRAGPNNEQFF,TGCAGCGTTAGGGCAGGGCCTAACAATGAGCAGTTCTTC
TRBD2,TRBV7-9,TRBJ2-7,-,CASSISGTSYEQYF,TGTGCCAGCAGCATCTCCGGGACTAGCTACGAGCAGTACTTC
-,TRBV28,TRBJ2-2,-,CASSSRRLLKANTGELFF,TGTGCCAGCAGCTCCCGGCGACTCTTGAAGGCGAACACCGGGGAGCTGTTTTTT
TRBD1,TRBV10-3,TRBJ1-4,once,CAIGGTDRAGEKLFF,TGTGCCATCGGTGGGACGGACAGGGCAGGTGAAAAACTGTTTTTT
-,TRBV3-1,TRBJ2-1,many,CASSKISLTGSSYNEQFF,TGTGCCAGCAGCAAGATATCCTTGACGGGGAGCTCCTACAATGAGCAGTTCTTC
-,TRBV9,TRBJ1-2,once,CASSGHLDYGYTF,TGTGCCAGCAGCGGCCACCTGGACTATGGCTACACCTTC
-,TRBV6-6,TRBJ1-1,-,CASSTLQDLGTEAFF,TGTGCCAGCAGCACACTACAGGATTTAGGGACTGAAGCTTTCTTT
TRBD1,TRBV4-2,TRBJ1-6,-,CASSQDGTDGGSPLHF,TGTGCCAGCAGCCAGGACGGGACAGACGGTGGCTCACCCCTCCACTTT
-,TRBV12-3/TRBV12-4,TRBJ2-7,many,CASSFPEGTYEQYF,TGTGCCAGCAGTTTCCCAGAGGGTACCTACGAGCAGTACTTC
-,TRBV5-1,TRBJ2-3,many,CASSLLPTSTDTQYF,TGCGCCAGCAGCTTACTCCCAACTAGCACAGATACGCAGTATTTT
-,TRBV21-1,TRBJ2-7,-,CASSKDDRIYEQYF,TGTGCCAGCAGCAAAGACGACAGGATCTACGAGCAGTACTTC
-,TRBV10-1,TRBJ2-5,-,CASNSGSNNEQYF,TGCGCCAGCAACAGTGGGAGTAACAATGAGCAGTACTTC
TRBD1,TRBV7-3,TRBJ1-1,-,CASAIGTGGAYTEAFF,TGTGCCAGCGCAATTGGGACAGGGGGCGCCTACACTGAAGCTTTCTTT
-,TRBV27,TRBJ1-5,once,CASRGDSRYSNQPQHF,TGTGCCAGCAGGGGGGACTCGCGTTATAGCAATCAGCCCCAGCATTTT
-,TRBV2,TRBJ2-7,-,CASTVRGIYEQYF,TGTGCCAGTACTGTCAGGGGAATCTACGAGCAGTACTTC
-,TRBV5-6,TRBJ2-5,many,CASSLDRYVETQYF,TGTGCCAGCAGCTTAGATCGCTACGTAGAGACCCAGTACTTC
TRBD2,TRBV6-5,TRBJ2-3,-,CASSYSKGGLEITDTQYF,TGTGCCAGCAGTTACTCGAAGGGGGGACTAGAGATAACAGATACGCAGTATTTT
TRBD1,TRBV6-1,TRBJ2-7,many,CASRRTGGYEQYF,TGTGCCAGCAGGAGGACAGGGGGATACGAGCAGTACTTC
TRBD1,TRBV20-1,TRBJ1-2,-,CSAVVGGTDYGYTF,TGCAGTGCTGTGGTAGGGGGCACGGACTATGGCTACACCTTC
-,TRBV28,TRBJ2-2,few,CASSFLAANTGELFF,TGTGCCAGCAGTTTTCTAGCAGCGAACACCGGGGAGCTGTTTTTT
-,TRBV25-1,TRBJ1-2,-,CTSSDVSVYGYTF,TGTACCAGCAGTGACGTCAGCGTCTATGGCTACACCTTC
-,TRBV9,TRBJ1-4,few,CASSVGYGANEKLFF,TGTGCCAGCAGCGTAGGGTACGGCGCTAATGAAAAACTGTTTTTT
TRBD1,TRBV29-1,TRBJ2-7,once,CSVDPGQGVYEQYF,TGCAGCGTTGACCCGGGACAGGGAGTCTACGAGCAGTACTTC
-,TRBV12-3/TRBV12-4,TRBJ2-2,few,CASSRQGWTGELFF,TGTGCCAGCAGTAGGCAGGGATGGACCGGGGAGCTGTTTTTT
-,TRBV5-1,TRBJ2-2,many,CASSLDRAGELFF,TGCGCCAGCAGCTTGGACAGGGCAGGGGAGCTGTTTTTT
-,TRBV20-1,TRBJ1-2,few,CSAPDLLNYGYTF,TGCAGTGCGCCCGACTTACTGAACTATGGCTACACCTTC
TRBD2,TRBV6-1,TRBJ2-1,-,CASRPRGSGSMVADNEQFF,TGTGCCAGCAGACCTCGCGGTAGCGGGAGTATGGTGGCTGACAATGAGCAGTTCTTC
-,TRBV14,TRBJ2-5,-,CASSQDRGLLQETQYF,TGTGCCAGCAGCCAAGATAGGGGGTTACTACAAGAGACCCAGTACTTC
-,TRBV3-1,TRBJ2-7,-,CASSEGHSNYEQYF,TGTGCCAGCAGCGAAGGACACTCGAACTACGAGCAGTACTTC
-,TRBV14,TRBJ1-1,-,CASSKGLGAEAFF,TGTGCCAGCAGCAAGGGGCTGGGCGCTGAAGCTTTCTTT
-,TRBV28,TRBJ1-6,once,CASKRGRQGNSPLHF,TGTGCCAGCAAACGGGGGAGGCAAGGGAATTCACCCCTCCACTTT
TRBD2,TRBV20-1,TRBJ2-7,-,CSAANSGRVRDKQYF,TGCAGTGCTGCCAATAGCGGGAGGGTCCGGGACAAGCAGTACTTC
TRBD2,TRBV7-2,TRBJ2-7,-,CASSQNSGRSSYEQYF,TGTGCCAGCAGTCAAAATAGCGGGAGGAGCTCCTACGAGCAGTACTTC
-,TRBV7-2,TRBJ2-3,-,CARDGADTQYF,TGTGCCAGGGACGGAGCAGATACGCAGTATTTT
TRBD1,TRBV29-1,TRBJ2-3,many,CSVERTGDLPDTQYF,TGCAGCGTTGAAAGGACAGGGGATCTCCCAGATACGCAGTATTTT
TRBD2,TRBV4-2,TRBJ2-3,once,CASSQKIPGGLAGSSDTQYF,TGTGCCAGCAGCCAGAAAATCCCCGGCGGGCTAGCGGGAAGTTCAGATACGCAGTATTTT
-,TRBV12-3/TRBV12-4,TRBJ1-1,few,CASRKPMNTEAFF,TGTGCCAGCAGGAAGCCCATGAACACTGAAGCTTTCTTT
-,TRBV25-1,TRBJ2-1,few,CASRGYLYNEQFF,TGTGCCAGCAGAGGGTACCTTTACAATGAGCAGTTCTTC
TRBD1,TRBV5-1,TRBJ1-1,-,CASSTDGQGNTEAFF,TGCGCCAGCAGCACCGACGGACAGGGGAACACTGAAGCTTTCTTT
-,TRBV7-2,TRBJ2-3,many,CASRAGWWQYF,TGTGCCAGCAGGGCGGGATGGTGGCAGTATTTT
-,TRBV5-1,TRBJ2-7,-,CASSPPTIDWTRTYEQYF,TGCGCCAGCAGCCCACCAACTATCGACTGGACCCGTACCTACGAGCAGTACTTC
-,TRBV7-8,TRBJ1-5,-,CASSLRGNGQPQHF,TGTGCCAGCAGCTTAAGGGGAAACGGTCAGCCCCAGCATTTT
-,TRBV7-2,TRBJ2-7,many,CASSLVFAYEQYF,TGTGCCAGCAGCTTAGTCTTTGCCTACGAGCAGTACTTC